This T cell receptor (beta chain) appears in the sequencing data of a study of tumor and adjacent non-tumor tissue in lung cancer. Looking at the study overall: Samples averaged about 3.8 million productive TCRbeta reads each. Overall study findings and caveats: Shorter survival was associated with higher TCR diversity in tumors.

A note on this clonotype: Its antigen is unidentified.

This sample's RNA came from whole unsorted tissue. The normal lung tissue was taken more than 3 cm from the tumor edge. The library came from three nested PCR rounds adapted from ARM-PCR protocols. A single record per CDR3 protein comes from TCRdb applying MiXCR to the multiplex PCR reads. The repertoire holds 80,000 or so distinct CDR3 sequences, with around 80% as singletons. The CDR3 extends over 14 amino acids. Germline CDR1 is DFQATT and CDR2 is SNEGSKA (reference sequence). This clonotype originated in a man between 60 and 70 years old with non-small cell lung cancer. J is TRBJ2-5 and V is TRBV20-1, with D tentatively TRBD2 (5 bases). Sequencing was done on a sample of distant non-tumor lung tissue. In nucleotides, the CDR3 is TGCAGCGCTCGTAGCGTGGGGATGATCGAGACCCAGTACTTC. It yields the protein CSARSVGMIETQYF.